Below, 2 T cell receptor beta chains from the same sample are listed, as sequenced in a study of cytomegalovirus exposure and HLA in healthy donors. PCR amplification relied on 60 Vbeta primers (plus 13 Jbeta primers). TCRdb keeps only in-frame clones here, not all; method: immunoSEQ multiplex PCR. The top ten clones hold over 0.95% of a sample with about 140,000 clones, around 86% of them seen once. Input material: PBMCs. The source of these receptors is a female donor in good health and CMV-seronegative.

The CDR3 DNA sequence: TGTGCCAGTAGTATTGGTACCCCGGGCTACGAGCAGTACTTC. The encoded protein is CASSIGTPGYEQYF. The J gene is TRBJ2-7, the V gene TRBV19; D is uncertain. V was shortened by 3 bases and J by 3 bases, with 12 bases between the two germline ends. The CDR3 totals 14 residues. Germline CDR1 LNHDA, CDR2 SQIVND (reference sequence).

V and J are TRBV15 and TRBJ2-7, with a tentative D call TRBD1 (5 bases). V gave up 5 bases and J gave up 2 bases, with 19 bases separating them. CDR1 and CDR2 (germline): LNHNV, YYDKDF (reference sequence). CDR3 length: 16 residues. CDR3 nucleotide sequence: TGTGCCACCAGCCACCTTTACGAGACAGAGACCTACGAGCAGTACTTC. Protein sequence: CATSHLYETETYEQYF. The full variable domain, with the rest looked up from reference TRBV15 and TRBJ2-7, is DAMVIQNPRYQVTQFGKPVTLSCSQTLNHNVMYWYQQKSSQAPKLLFHYYDKDFNNEADTPDNFQSRRPNTSFCFLDIRSPGLGDTAMYLCATSHLYETETYEQYFGPGTRLTVT.